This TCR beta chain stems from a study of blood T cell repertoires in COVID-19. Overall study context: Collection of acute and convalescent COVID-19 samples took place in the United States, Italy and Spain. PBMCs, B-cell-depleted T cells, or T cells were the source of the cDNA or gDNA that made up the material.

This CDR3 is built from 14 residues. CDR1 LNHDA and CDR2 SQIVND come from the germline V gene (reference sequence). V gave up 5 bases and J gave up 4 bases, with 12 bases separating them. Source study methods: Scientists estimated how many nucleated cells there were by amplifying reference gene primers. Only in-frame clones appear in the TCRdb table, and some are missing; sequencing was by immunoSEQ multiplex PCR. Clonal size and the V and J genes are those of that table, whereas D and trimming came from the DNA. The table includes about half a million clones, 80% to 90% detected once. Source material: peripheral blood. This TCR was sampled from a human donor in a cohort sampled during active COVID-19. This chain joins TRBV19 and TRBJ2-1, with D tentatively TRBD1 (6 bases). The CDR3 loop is CASSLLDRYNEQFF. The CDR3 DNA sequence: TGTGCCAGTAGTCTTCTGGACAGATACAATGAGCAGTTCTTC.